This entry features one TCR beta chain sequence. This sample was included in a study of blood T cell repertoires in COVID-19. For the study at large: T cells, B-cell-depleted T cells, or PBMCs provided the cDNA or gDNA that served as material.

Method: immunoSEQ multiplex PCR; TCRdb's copy keeps in-frame clones and lacks some. Of 55,000 to 70,000 clones in the sample, approximately 79% were seen once. This CDR3 region has 18 residues. Deletions cut 6 bases from V and 0 bases from J, with 18 bases between. Germline lookup yields CDR1 MNHEY and CDR2 SMNVEV (reference sequence). The clonotype was recovered from a man in his 60s with acute or convalescent COVID-19. The sequenced material came from peripheral blood. J is TRBJ1-6 and V is TRBV27; D is perhaps TRBD1 (5 bases). The CDR3 bases are TGTGCCAGCAGAACACTGGGGGGACGGAGCTCCTATAATTCACCCCTCCACTTT. It codes for CASRTLGGRSSYNSPLHF.